Given below is one T cell receptor beta chain in context. No antigen is known for it. The sample is drawn from a study of neoadjuvant anti-PD-1 for oral cavity cancer. Study-level results: Post-nivolumab, blood T cell clonality was significantly elevated in non-responders. With three patients per group, TCR findings need larger cohorts. Higher pretreatment blood Treg/Th17 ratios correlated with higher pretreatment blood and lower post-treatment tumor TCRbeta clonality.

The table came from immunoSEQ multiplex PCR; TCRdb's copy has only in-frame clones and leaves some out. The sample yields around 13,000 clones, approximately 73% seen once. This sample's time point: after neoadjuvant nivolumab, at surgical resection. Analysis of PBMCs was direct, with no culture step. J lost 5 bases, V lost 6 bases, and 6 bases had no gene match. The CDR3 length is 15 residues. Germline CDR1 SGHRS, CDR2 YFSETQ. This TCR was recovered from a person aged 35 to 85 with oral cavity squamous cell carcinoma. V is TRBV5-1 and J is TRBJ2-3; 13 positions match TRBD2. This material consisted of PBMCs, taken after nivolumab (anti-PD-1) treatment. CDR3 region: CASTELAGGRDTQYF. The CDR3 DNA is TGCGCCAGCACCGAACTAGCGGGAGGGAGAGATACGCAGTATTTT.